What follows are 9 T cell receptor beta chains derived from one specimen sequenced in a study of Graves' ophthalmopathy and Graves' hyperthyroidism. Amplified TCR beta CDR3 regions were obtained using RNA transcripts as template. The authors performed first-round RT-PCR with HTBI primers and then a second-round multiplex PCR. A single record per CDR3 protein comes from TCRdb applying MiXCR to the multiplex PCR reads. This sample yields roughly 700,000 distinct CDR3 sequences, of which 35% to 50% are seen a single time; less than 55% belongs to the top ten. Sequenced input: peripheral blood. The receptors stem from an adult man with Graves' ophthalmopathy.

Notes on this clonotype: This may be a read error, as it is one base from a much larger clone. The chain is built from TRBV25-1 and TRBJ2-7; weak D call: TRBD2 (6 bases). Germline V gene sequence: CDR1 MGHDK, CDR2 SYGVNS. The ends were cut back, 2 bases at V and 9 bases at J, with 14 bases in the middle. The CDR3 covers 13 residues. The CDR3 DNA follows: TGTGCCAGCAGTGAAGGGTGGGGGGACGGGCAGTACTTC. It specifies CASSEGWGDGQYF.

This clonotype came up a few times. This chain connects TRBV9 to TRBJ1-5; no reliable D call. The CDR3 has 14 amino acids. Trimming stripped 4 bases from V and 3 bases from J, with 11 bases between. CDR1 is SGDLS, CDR2 YYNGEE, per germline. For the CDR3, the DNA is TGTGCCAGCAGCCAAGGTGTAACCAATCAGCCCCAGCATTTT. Translating it yields CASSQGVTNQPQHF.

Many counts were recorded for this clonotype. The rearrangement uses TRBV29-1 and TRBJ2-7, with D tentatively TRBD1 or TRBD2 (7 bases each). The CDR3 runs 13 residues. Germline CDR1 SQVTM, CDR2 ANQGSEA. The germline V and J ends were trimmed by 3 bases and 9 bases, with 18 bases remaining between them. This chain's CDR3 is CSVEPGRGGGQYF. The DNA of the CDR3 is TGCAGCGTTGAGCCGGGCAGGGGGGGAGGGCAGTACTTC.

The gene calls are TRBV29-1 and TRBJ1-2, with D perhaps matching TRBD1 (6 bases). The length of the CDR3 is 12 residues. V was clipped by 6 bases and J by 2 bases, with 10 bases between them. Per the germline V gene, CDR1 is SQVTM and CDR2 is ANQGSEA. CDR3 sequence (DNA): TGCAGCGTAGGCGACAGGAACTATGGCTACACCTTC. Residues: CSVGDRNYGYTF.

A note on this clonotype: One end of the junction is discordant with germline, which a read error may explain. The V and J genes are TRBV7-9 and TRBJ2-7; 7 positions match TRBD1. CDR3 size: 14 residues. CDR1 and CDR2 from the germline V gene are SEHNR and FQNEAQ (reference sequence). The CDR3 sequence is CASSTGDSSYEQYF. The CDR3 coding sequence is TGCGCCAGCAGCACCGGGGACAGCTCCTACGAGCAGTACTTC. The variable domain in full, completed from reference TRBV7-9 and TRBJ2-7, reads DTGVSQNPRHKITKRGQNVTFRCDPISEHNRLYWYRQTLGQGPEFLTYFQNEAQLEKSRLLSDRFSAERPKGSFSTLEIQRTEQGDSAMYLCASSTGDSSYEQYFGPGTRLTVT.

As to this clonotype: One base away lies a much larger clone, so this may be a sequencing read error. Since no conserved phenylalanine or tryptophan closes the CDR3, a read error is the likely cause. The chain employs TRBV20-1 and TRBJ2-7; the D gene could be TRBD1 or TRBD2 (5 bases each). The ends were cut back, 1 base at V and 0 bases at J, with 10 bases in the middle. CDR3 length equals 14 residues. Germline V gives CDR1 DFQATT, CDR2 SNEGSKA (reference sequence). The CDR3 DNA follows: TGCAGTGCTAGAGGGGACCAGAGCTCCTACGAGCAGTACCTC. Protein sequence: CSARGDQSSYEQYL.

The chain couples TRBV19 to TRBJ1-1; D not certain. The V end lost 3 bases, the J end lost 1 base, and 12 bases lay between the germline ends. The CDR3 runs to 15 residues. Germline V gene sequence: CDR1 LNHDA, CDR2 SQIVND (reference sequence). This CDR3 is CASSIGLGGNTEAFF. For the CDR3, the DNA is TGTGCCAGTAGTATTGGCTTAGGCGGGAACACTGAAGCTTTCTTT. Drawing the rest from reference TRBV19 and TRBJ1-1, the complete variable domain is DGGITQSPKYLFRKEGQNVTLSCEQNLNHDAMYWYRQDPGQGLRLIYYSQIVNDFQKGDIAEGYSVSREKKESFPLTVTSAQKNPTAFYLCASSIGLGGNTEAFFGQGTRLTVV.

This clonotype was recorded at least ten times. The chain links TRBV29-1 to TRBJ1-4; D unclear. Germline lookup yields CDR1 SQVTM and CDR2 ANQGSEA. The CDR3 contains 12 residues. V lost 4 bases, J lost 5 bases, and 8 bases lay in between. In DNA form, the CDR3 reads TGCAGCGTTGGCGGGGTGAATGAAAAACTGTTTTTT. It specifies CSVGGVNEKLFF.

With regard to this clonotype: A much larger clone lies one base from this, so it may be a read error. The CDR3 sequence is CASSDPPGQADEKLFF. The CDR3 DNA follows: TGTGCCAGCAGTGATCCACCGGGACAGGCAGATGAAAAACTGTTTTTT. V gene TRBV24-1 combines with J gene TRBJ1-4; 8 bases align to TRBD1. The CDR3 runs 16 residues. The V gene's germline CDR1 is KGHDR and CDR2 SFDVKD.